These 31 T cell receptor beta chains originate from one sample sequenced in a study of cytomegalovirus exposure and HLA in healthy donors. Amplification used 60 Vbeta primers and 13 Jbeta primers. Some clones are missing from TCRdb's copy, which holds only in-frame ones; the method was immunoSEQ multiplex PCR. The table for this sample gives about 200,000 clones. Sequencing was performed on PBMCs. These receptors came from a woman between 25 and 40 years old in good health and CMV-seropositive.

The chain carries TRBV29-1 and TRBJ1-5, with TRBD1 matching over 7 bases. The CDR3 consists of 13 residues. J gave up 9 bases and V 6 bases, and 11 bases lay outside the gene matches. CDR1 is SQVTM and CDR2 is ANQGSEA in the germline V gene. The chain's CDR3 is CSVADRAAGPQHF. Here the CDR3 DNA reads TGCAGCGTCGCCGACAGGGCCGCTGGGCCCCAGCATTTT.

This chain connects TRBV27 to TRBJ1-2; the D gene is possibly TRBD1 (5 bases). Trimming removed 4 bases from V and 0 bases from J, with 9 bases in between. Germline V gene lookup returns CDR1 MNHEY and CDR2 SMNVEV (reference sequence). This CDR3 has 14 residues. The CDR3 DNA follows: TGTGCCAGCAGTTCCAGGGTAACTAACTATGGCTACACCTTC. It specifies CASSSRVTNYGYTF.

J is TRBJ2-1 and V is TRBV28; 14 bases agree with TRBD2. V gave up 5 bases and J gave up 10 bases; unmatched junction bases: 16. Germline CDR1 and CDR2: MDHEN and SYDVKM. The CDR3 extends over 18 amino acids. CDR3 loop: CASSPSRRTSGRQVEQFF. For the CDR3, the DNA is TGTGCCAGCAGTCCTTCGCGCCGGACTAGCGGGAGGCAGGTGGAGCAGTTCTTC.

This rearrangement joins TRBV30 to TRBJ2-3, with 8 bases fitting TRBD2. V shed 0 bases and J 2 bases; nucleotides not matched to a gene: 4. The CDR3 sequence is 15 residues long. Germline-derived CDR1 and CDR2 are GTSNPN and SVGIG (reference sequence). For the CDR3, the DNA is TGTGCCTGGAGTGTGTTAGCGGGAACCACAGATACGCAGTATTTT. Translation gives CAWSVLAGTTDTQYF. The whole variable domain, filled in from reference TRBV30 and TRBJ2-3, reads SQTIHQWPATLVQPVGSPLSLECTVEGTSNPNLYWYRQAAGRGLQLLFYSVGIGQISSEVPQNLSASRPQDRQFILSSKKLLLSDSGFYLCAWSVLAGTTDTQYFGPGTRLTVL.

The CDR3 is CASRKAGKSSYEQYF. CDR3 bases: TGTGCCAGCAGGAAGGCGGGGAAGAGCTCCTACGAGCAGTACTTC. The V and J genes are TRBV6-1 and TRBJ2-5, with TRBD2 as a possible D gene (6 bases). The closer fit of TRBJ2-7 to the DNA end suggests the J call may be wrong. The CDR3 extends over 15 amino acids. CDR1 and CDR2 (germline): MNHNS, SASEGT.

This rearrangement joins TRBV7-9 to TRBJ2-7, with 7 bases identical to TRBD2. There are 14 residues in the CDR3. Looked up from germline, CDR1 is SEHNR and CDR2 is FQNEAQ (reference sequence). The V and J ends lost 4 bases and 2 bases, in that order; junction bases with no gene match: 5. The CDR3 is CASSYGGTAYEQYF. The DNA for the CDR3 is TGTGCCAGCAGCTACGGGGGGACGGCCTACGAGCAGTACTTC.

The V call is TRBV4-3, the J call TRBJ1-1; TRBD1 is a possible D gene (6 bases). This CDR3 spans 13 amino acids. CDR1 and CDR2 (germline): LGHNA, YSLEER. The V end was cut by 3 bases, the J end by 6 bases, with 11 bases between. CDR3 in amino acids: CASSQSRGAEAFF. CDR3 in DNA: TGCGCCAGCAGCCAGAGCAGGGGTGCTGAAGCTTTCTTT.

V is TRBV7-6 and J is TRBJ1-1; D is ambiguous. The CDR3 extends over 14 amino acids. The germline V gene has CDR1 SGHVS and CDR2 FNYEAQ. V shed 7 bases and J shed 1 base, with 13 bases lying between them. DNA of the CDR3: TGTGCCAGCAAGCGTAATACTGGGAACACTGAAGCTTTCTTT. Residues: CASKRNTGNTEAFF.

The chain joins TRBV28 to TRBJ2-7; 7 nucleotides match TRBD2. After removal of 5 bases from V and 4 bases from J, the junction contained 17 bases not matched to a gene. The CDR3 loop spans 17 amino acids. From germline, CDR1 is MDHEN and CDR2 SYDVKM. The CDR3 is CASSLTFLGGGSYEQYF. The CDR3 DNA reads TGTGCCAGCAGTCTCACTTTCTTGGGGGGAGGGTCATACGAGCAGTACTTC.

V usage is TRBV4-1 and J usage is TRBJ2-6; D is perhaps TRBD2 (6 bases). The CDR3 totals 18 residues. CDR1 is MGHRA, CDR2 YSYEKL, per germline. V lost 3 bases and J 0 bases, leaving 15 bases between the germline ends. Here the CDR3 DNA reads TGCGCCAGCAGCCAGTACGGGGGTAGGCCCTCTGGGGCCAACGTCCTGACTTTC. It specifies CASSQYGGRPSGANVLTF.

The chain joins TRBV5-1 to TRBJ2-1, with unresolved D. Germline V gene lookup returns CDR1 SGHRS and CDR2 YFSETQ. V was clipped by 4 bases and J by 1 base, with 12 bases between them. CDR3 length equals 15 residues. In nucleotides, the CDR3 is TGCGCCAGCAGCCCGTTTCCTCTTTCCTACAATGAGCAGTTCTTC. Protein: CASSPFPLSYNEQFF. Using reference TRBV5-1 and TRBJ2-1 for the parts outside the CDR3, the full variable domain is KAGVTQTPRYLIKTRGQQVTLSCSPISGHRSVSWYQQTPGQGLQFLFEYFSETQRNKGNFPGRFSGRQFSNSRSEMNVSTLELGDSALYLCASSPFPLSYNEQFFGPGTRLTVL.

The chain recombines TRBV6-6 with TRBJ2-3; 12 positions match TRBD2. Germline-derived CDR1 and CDR2 are MNHNY and SVGAGI (reference sequence). CDR3 length: 15 residues. J lost 2 bases, V lost 5 bases, and 2 bases had no gene match. Written as DNA, the CDR3 is TGTGCCAGCAGTCTAGCGGGGGGGATCACAGATACGCAGTATTTT. This translates into CASSLAGGITDTQYF.

The genes are TRBV4-3 and TRBJ2-3; D may be TRBD1 (6 bases). The CDR3 contains 16 residues. The V end was cut by 4 bases, the J end by 0 bases, with 14 bases between. Germline CDR1 and CDR2: LGHNA and YSLEER. DNA of the CDR3: TGCGCCAGCAGCCGGTACAGGGACGATAGCACAGATACGCAGTATTTT. It specifies CASSRYRDDSTDTQYF.

The chain carries TRBV11-2 and TRBJ2-3; 8 positions agree with TRBD2. The V gene end was trimmed by 5 bases and the J gene end by 2 bases; junction bases not matched to a gene: 9. The CDR3 spans 16 residues. CDR1 is SGHAT, CDR2 FQNNGV, per germline. In DNA form, the CDR3 reads TGTGCCAGCAGCATCGGGACTAGAGGACTCACAGATACGCAGTATTTT. Protein product: CASSIGTRGLTDTQYF.

The genes are TRBV18 and TRBJ2-1, with a tentative D call TRBD2 (6 bases). Germline CDR1 KGHSH, CDR2 LQKENI. The germline V and J ends were trimmed by 3 bases and 12 bases, with 15 bases remaining between them. This CDR3 is built from 13 residues. CDR3 protein: CASSPGGTGRQFF. CDR3 in DNA: TGTGCCAGCTCACCCGGCGGGACTGGGAGGCAGTTCTTC.

Here the CDR3 DNA reads TGTGCCAGCTCCGTGACAGGGTTTGTACCCCCGTACTTC. It is translated as CASSVTGFVPPYF. The rearrangement joins TRBV2 to TRBJ2-5; 7 bases agree with TRBD1. Germline V gene data show CDR1 as SNHLY and CDR2 as FYNNEI. The CDR3 loop spans 13 amino acids. J was trimmed by 13 bases and V by 8 bases; bases with no gene match: 16.

V and J are TRBV28 and TRBJ2-7; a weak D match, TRBD1 (6 bases). The CDR3 covers 14 residues. Germline lookup yields CDR1 MDHEN and CDR2 SYDVKM. Trimming took off 6 bases at V and 3 bases at J, with 15 bases between the two ends. The CDR3 nucleotides read TGTGCCAGCAGCCCCGGGACACGGTACTACGAGCAGTACTTC. The encoded protein is CASSPGTRYYEQYF.

The J gene is TRBJ2-1, the V gene TRBV5-1, with 10 nucleotides matching TRBD1. CDR1 and CDR2 (germline): SGHRS, YFSETQ. J was trimmed by 1 base and V by 4 bases; bases with no gene match: 5. CDR3 length: 16 residues. The CDR3 is CASSVPGQGSYNEQFF. The CDR3 DNA reads TGCGCCAGCAGCGTACCGGGACAGGGGTCCTACAATGAGCAGTTCTTC.

The chain has TRBV19 and TRBJ2-2; D might be TRBD2 (5 bases). V dropped 4 bases and J dropped 6 bases, with 12 bases sitting between them. This CDR3 contains 14 residues. The germline CDR1 and CDR2 sequences are LNHDA and SQIVND (reference sequence). CDR3 DNA: TGTGCCAGTAGTAGGGAGCCAGTCGCCGGGGAGCTGTTTTTT. Translating gives CASSREPVAGELFF. Full variable domain (remainder filled in from reference TRBV19 and TRBJ2-2): DGGITQSPKYLFRKEGQNVTLSCEQNLNHDAMYWYRQDPGQGLRLIYYSQIVNDFQKGDIAEGYSVSREKKESFPLTVTSAQKNPTAFYLCASSREPVAGELFFGEGSRLTVL.

The chain employs TRBV4-3 and TRBJ2-3, with 11 bases fitting TRBD2. Per germline, CDR1 LGHNA and CDR2 YSLEER. The J segment lost 5 bases and the V segment lost 1 base, leaving 8 bases of the junction unmatched. The CDR3 contains 17 residues. Written as DNA, the CDR3 is TGCGCCAGCAGCCAAGGTGCGACTAGCGGGATGGTAGATACGCAGTATTTT. Its translation is CASSQGATSGMVDTQYF.

The chain has TRBV5-1 and TRBJ2-3; the match to TRBD2 covers 11 bases. Germline-derived CDR1 and CDR2 are SGHRS and YFSETQ. The CDR3 totals 16 residues. The V and J ends lost 5 bases and 6 bases, in that order; junction bases with no gene match: 11. The CDR3 nucleotides are TGCGCCAGCAGTCTTGTCCTAGCGGGGGGCTCGGATACGCAGTATTTT. Encoded protein: CASSLVLAGGSDTQYF. Using reference TRBV5-1 and TRBJ2-3 for the parts outside the CDR3, the full variable domain is KAGVTQTPRYLIKTRGQQVTLSCSPISGHRSVSWYQQTPGQGLQFLFEYFSETQRNKGNFPGRFSGRQFSNSRSEMNVSTLELGDSALYLCASSLVLAGGSDTQYFGPGTRLTVL.

The V gene is TRBV4-3, the J gene TRBJ2-5, with TRBD1 matching over 12 bases. Germline V gene lookup returns CDR1 LGHNA and CDR2 YSLEER. The CDR3 has 16 residues. The J segment lost 5 bases and the V segment lost 1 base, leaving 5 bases of the junction unmatched. The CDR3 nucleotides read TGCGCCAGCAGCCAAGGAGGGACAGGGGGCTGGGAGACCCAGTACTTC. This encodes CASSQGGTGGWETQYF.

The V gene is TRBV5-1, the J gene TRBJ1-1; TRBD1 is a possible D gene (5 bases). The germline V gene encodes CDR1 SGHRS and CDR2 YFSETQ. Trimming removed 5 bases at V and 8 bases at J, with 22 bases between. The length of the CDR3 is 15 residues. DNA for the CDR3: TGCGCCAGCAGGTTGAAGGCGGGGGACCCTTTCGAAGCTTTCTTT. Translated, it gives CASRLKAGDPFEAFF.

This chain links TRBV4-3 with TRBJ2-3; 10 nucleotides match TRBD2. Germline loops: CDR1 LGHNA, CDR2 YSLEER. Trimming took 1 base from V and 2 from J; bases not matched to a gene: 6. The CDR3 has 17 residues. The CDR3 nucleotides are TGCGCCAGCAGCCAAGGGGATCTAGCGGGAGTCACAGATACGCAGTATTTT. It encodes CASSQGDLAGVTDTQYF.

V usage is TRBV6-6 and J usage is TRBJ2-3, with TRBD1 matching 7 bases. This CDR3 spans 16 amino acids. Per germline, CDR1 MNHNY and CDR2 SVGAGI (reference sequence). V trimming: 0 bases; J trimming: 2 bases; junction bases outside the gene matches: 5. CDR3 bases: TGTGCCAGCAGTTACTCTATGACAGGGATCACAGATACGCAGTATTTT. It yields the protein CASSYSMTGITDTQYF.

The chain links TRBV28 to TRBJ2-6; 9 nucleotides agree with TRBD1. Germline CDR1 is MDHEN and CDR2 is SYDVKM. The V segment lost 2 bases and the J segment 1 base; nucleotides outside the gene matches: 3. This CDR3 is 17 amino acids long. CDR3 sequence: CASSLVGQGSGANVLTF. CDR3 DNA sequence: TGTGCCAGCAGTTTAGTTGGACAGGGGTCTGGGGCCAACGTCCTGACTTTC.

V usage is TRBV6-5 and J usage is TRBJ2-7; weak D call: TRBD1 (7 bases). V gave up 4 bases and J gave up 3 bases, with 13 bases separating them. Germline CDR1 and CDR2: MNHEY and SVGAGI. This CDR3 contains 14 residues. Written as DNA, the CDR3 is TGTGCCAGCAGTTTAGACAGGGACTTCTACGAGCAGTACTTC. Encoded protein: CASSLDRDFYEQYF.

The chain carries TRBV7-2 and TRBJ2-5; D is unclear. The germline V gene has CDR1 SGHTA and CDR2 FQGNSA. The V end was cut by 7 bases, the J end by 5 bases, with 14 bases between. The CDR3 covers 13 residues. The CDR3 sequence: CASTADLRETQYF. Written as DNA, the CDR3 is TGTGCCAGCACCGCCGACCTGCGGGAGACCCAGTACTTC.

The chain recombines TRBV19 with TRBJ1-5, with unresolved D. V was cut by 7 bases and J by 4 bases, with 20 bases left in between. Germline V CDR1 and CDR2: LNHDA, SQIVND (reference sequence). This CDR3 is 16 amino acids long. The CDR3 loop reads CASTTTGGKWNQPQHF. For the CDR3, the DNA is TGTGCCAGTACCACAACTGGAGGGAAATGGAATCAGCCCCAGCATTTT.

The chain couples TRBV2 to TRBJ2-7; the D is unclear. Per germline, CDR1 SNHLY and CDR2 FYNNEI. Between the trimmed V and J ends, which lost 6 bases and 4 bases, there was a span of 13 bases. The CDR3 sequence is 13 residues long. Here the CDR3 reads CASRPQTPYEQYF. The CDR3 DNA is TGTGCCAGCAGACCCCAGACACCTTACGAGCAGTACTTC.

The chain is built from TRBV28 and TRBJ2-7; TRBD2 aligns across 14 bases. This CDR3 contains 15 residues. After removal of 5 bases from V and 7 bases from J, the junction contained 7 bases not matched to a gene. CDR1 is MDHEN and CDR2 is SYDVKM in the germline V gene. This CDR3 is CASSETSGGAGEQYF. The CDR3 bases are TGTGCCAGCAGTGAGACTAGCGGGGGGGCCGGGGAGCAGTACTTC.